A single sample gave rise to the 26 T cell receptor beta chains below, sequenced in a study of breast tumors, draining lymph nodes, adjacent tissues. TCRdb called the multiplex PCR reads again in MiXCR, with one record for every CDR3 protein. Among roughly 220,000 distinct CDR3 sequences listed, 30% to 35% were seen once. The lymph nodes were axillary draining lymph nodes from breast cancer patients. The sequenced material came from axillary lymph node tissue. The receptor set was obtained from a female donor with breast cancer. Some clones in this sample may be carry-over from other donors' samples.

This clonotype has a count of ten or more. The V gene is TRBV6-6, the J gene TRBJ1-2; D uncertain. The CDR3 has 13 amino acids. V was trimmed by 2 bases and J by 6 bases, leaving 10 bases between them. The germline V gene has CDR1 MNHNY and CDR2 SVGAGI (reference sequence). CDR3 coding DNA: TGTGCCAGCAGTTACCCCGGGTTGAATGGCTACACCTTC. This sequence encodes CASSYPGLNGYTF.

This clonotype was observed once. This chain joins TRBV15 and TRBJ2-7, with D tentatively TRBD2 (5 bases). Germline-derived CDR1 and CDR2 are LNHNV and YYDKDF (reference sequence). V was cut by 3 bases and J by 0 bases, with 18 bases left in between. The CDR3 has 17 residues. The DNA of the CDR3 is TGTGCCACCAGCAGTCAGTTGGCAGCCGGAGGCTCCTACGAGCAGTACTTC. This encodes CATSSQLAAGGSYEQYF.

This clonotype was detected ten times or more. The chain uses TRBV20-1 and TRBJ2-7; D remains ambiguous. V lost 2 bases to trimming and J lost 5 bases, with 19 bases between them. Germline V gene lookup returns CDR1 DFQATT and CDR2 SNEGSKA (reference sequence). CDR3 length: 15 residues. CDR3: CSARIPGSPPDEQYF. As DNA, the CDR3 is TGCAGTGCTAGAATTCCGGGCTCACCCCCGGACGAGCAGTACTTC.

The rearrangement uses TRBV12-3 or TRBV12-4 and TRBJ2-7; either TRBD1 or TRBD2 may fit D (5 bases each). The CDR3 runs 12 residues. V was shortened by 8 bases and J by 12 bases, with 20 bases between the two germline ends. The CDR3 spells CASDRDGTRMYF. CDR3 coding DNA: TGTGCCAGCGACCGGGACGGAACTCGAATGTACTTC.

In this sample, this clonotype turned up many times. This chain joins TRBV5-1 and TRBJ1-5, with TRBD1 matching 7 bases. CDR1 and CDR2 (germline): SGHRS, YFSETQ. Germline trimming cut 0 bases from V and 4 bases from J; bases unmatched to any gene: 1. This CDR3 has 14 residues. CDR3 protein: CASSLGDRNQPQHF. CDR3 DNA: TGCGCCAGCAGCTTGGGGGACAGAAATCAGCCCCAGCATTTT.

This clonotype was recorded at least ten times. The V call is TRBV6-1, the J call TRBJ2-3, with 7 bases that match TRBD2. This CDR3 region has 14 residues. Per germline, CDR1 MNHNS and CDR2 SASEGT. J gave up 1 base and V 5 bases, and 3 bases lay outside the gene matches. The CDR3 sequence: CASSIAGGTDTQYF. The CDR3, as DNA: TGTGCCAGCAGTATAGCGGGTGGCACAGATACGCAGTATTTT.

The J gene is TRBJ1-5, the V gene TRBV15; D may be TRBD1 (6 bases). Germline CDR1 reads LNHNV; CDR2 reads YYDKDF (reference sequence). The ends were cut back, 0 bases at V and 1 base at J, with 13 bases in the middle. The CDR3 spans 17 residues. CDR3 coding DNA: TGTGCCACCAGCAGAGATCTGGCAGGGGAGAGCAATCAGCCCCAGCATTTT. It encodes CATSRDLAGESNQPQHF.

Note on this clonotype: A single base separates this from a much larger clone, so it may be a read error. The chain employs TRBV5-5 and TRBJ1-4; D might be TRBD1 (5 bases). This CDR3 has 15 amino acids. The germline gives CDR1 SGHKS, CDR2 YYEKEE (reference sequence). CDR3 sequence: CASSLRPGMNEKLLF. The CDR3 region has the DNA TGTGCCAGCAGCTTGCGTCCAGGGATGAATGAAAAACTGCTTTTT.

The rearrangement uses TRBV7-2 and TRBJ2-4, with 9 bases that match TRBD2. V shed 5 bases, J shed 3 bases, and the junction held 8 bases outside the gene matches. In germline, CDR1 is SGHTA, CDR2 FQGNSA. The CDR3 extends over 16 amino acids. In DNA, the CDR3 is TGTGCCAGCAGCCCGACTAGCGGCCTGTACAAAAACATTCAGTACTTC. This gives the protein CASSPTSGLYKNIQYF. The variable domain in full, completed from reference TRBV7-2 and TRBJ2-4, reads GAGVSQSPSNKVTEKGKDVELRCDPISGHTALYWYRQSLGQGLEFLIYFQGNSAPDKSGLPSDRFSAERTGGSVSTLTIQRTQQEDSAVYLCASSPTSGLYKNIQYFGAGTRLSVL.

There are many counts of this clonotype. The chain carries TRBV15 and TRBJ2-7; D is unresolved. This CDR3 has 11 amino acids. V was cut by 1 base and J by 5 bases, with 3 bases left in between. Per the germline V gene, CDR1 is LNHNV and CDR2 is YYDKDF (reference sequence). CDR3 nucleotides: TGTGCCACCAGCAGAGGAGACGAGCAGTACTTC. Residues: CATSRGDEQYF. Full variable domain (missing parts from reference TRBV15 and TRBJ2-7): DAMVIQNPRYQVTQFGKPVTLSCSQTLNHNVMYWYQQKSSQAPKLLFHYYDKDFNNEADTPDNFQSRRPNTSFCFLDIRSPGLGDTAMYLCATSRGDEQYFGPGTRLTVT.

V and J are TRBV15 and TRBJ2-1, with TRBD1 matching 7 bases. The CDR3 covers 13 residues. Germline trimming cut 7 bases from V and 12 bases from J; bases unmatched to any gene: 12. Germline CDR1 reads LNHNV; CDR2 reads YYDKDF (reference sequence). In DNA, the CDR3 is TGTGCCACCAAACCAGGGGGAGCAGATACGCAGTTCTTC. This gives the protein CATKPGGADTQFF.

A word on this clonotype: The limits of the CDR3 on the DNA are not certain, so only TCRdb's listed CDR3 is given. The V and J genes are TRBV25-1 and TRBJ2-5; TRBD1 is the table's D call, not checked against the DNA. Germline V gives CDR1 MGHDK, CDR2 SYGVNS. The CDR3 is 24 residues long, counting both termini. The CDR3: CASSESPGSDTIYFGEGSWETQYF.

This clonotype came up a few times. The chain has TRBV5-6 and TRBJ2-1; 9 nucleotides match TRBD1. CDR3 length equals 15 residues. Germline V gives CDR1 SGHDT, CDR2 YYEEEE. With V trimmed by 4 bases and J by 5 bases, 7 bases remained unmatched. CDR3 protein: CASSNRDRVHNEQFF. The CDR3 DNA reads as TGTGCCAGCAGCAACCGGGACAGGGTCCACAATGAGCAGTTCTTC.

This clonotype occurred once. This sequence joins TRBV7-9 and TRBJ2-1, with 9 bases that match TRBD1. The J segment lost 5 bases and the V segment lost 2 bases, leaving 13 bases of the junction unmatched. The CDR3 extends over 18 amino acids. Germline lookup yields CDR1 SEHNR and CDR2 FQNEAQ (reference sequence). For the CDR3, the DNA is TGTGCCAGCAGCTTATACCAAACGGGGACAGGGTCCAACAATGAGCAGTTCTTC. It encodes CASSLYQTGTGSNNEQFF.

This clonotype was recorded at least ten times. The J gene is TRBJ2-1, the V gene TRBV2, with 11 bases fitting TRBD1. The CDR3 length is 14 residues. The germline gives CDR1 SNHLY, CDR2 FYNNEI. Germline trimming cut 4 bases from V and 8 bases from J; bases unmatched to any gene: 4. The CDR3 DNA reads TGTGCCAGCAGTGGGACAGGGGGCTTGGATGAGCAGTTCTTC. It yields the protein CASSGTGGLDEQFF. Full variable domain (rest looked up from reference TRBV2 and TRBJ2-1): EPEVTQTPSHQVTQMGQEVILRCVPISNHLYFYWYRQILGQKVEFLVSFYNNEISEKSEIFDDQFSVERPDGSNFTLKIRSTKLEDSAMYFCASSGTGGLDEQFFGPGTRLTVL.

This clonotype showed up just a few times. V and J are TRBV6-1 and TRBJ1-2, with D uncertain. The germline CDR1 and CDR2 sequences are MNHNS and SASEGT. Trimming stripped 2 bases from V and 5 bases from J, with 12 bases between. The CDR3 is 14 residues long. The CDR3 protein is CASSERQASYGYTF. The CDR3 DNA is TGTGCCAGCAGTGAACGGCAGGCTTCTTATGGCTACACCTTC.

This clonotype showed up many times. The chain carries TRBV7-9 and TRBJ1-2; no definite D call. The CDR3 has 13 amino acids. CDR1 is SEHNR and CDR2 is FQNEAQ in the germline V gene (reference sequence). V was clipped by 2 bases and J by 6 bases, with 10 bases between them. The CDR3 sequence is CASSLRGIDGYTF. Written as DNA, the CDR3 is TGTGCCAGCAGCTTAAGAGGGATTGATGGCTACACCTTC.

The chain uses TRBV29-1 and TRBJ2-1, with 8 bases fitting TRBD2. Trimming removed 6 bases from V and 0 bases from J; junction bases left unmatched: 7. Germline V gives CDR1 SQVTM, CDR2 ANQGSEA. This CDR3 has 15 residues. This CDR3 reads CSVGGRSSSYNEQFF. Written as DNA, the CDR3 is TGCAGCGTCGGCGGGAGGTCTAGCTCCTACAATGAGCAGTTCTTC.

J is TRBJ1-5 and V is TRBV19; a weak D match, TRBD1 (5 bases). The CDR3 is 16 residues long. The V end was cut by 3 bases, the J end by 2 bases, with 14 bases between. Germline loops: CDR1 LNHDA, CDR2 SQIVND (reference sequence). This CDR3 is CASSIGGGVGNQPQHF. The CDR3 nucleotides are TGTGCCAGTAGTATCGGCGGGGGAGTGGGCAATCAGCCCCAGCATTTT. Combining the CDR3 with reference TRBV19 and TRBJ1-5 gives the whole variable domain DGGITQSPKYLFRKEGQNVTLSCEQNLNHDAMYWYRQDPGQGLRLIYYSQIVNDFQKGDIAEGYSVSREKKESFPLTVTSAQKNPTAFYLCASSIGGGVGNQPQHFGDGTRLSIL.

The V and J genes are TRBV20-1 and TRBJ2-5, with D perhaps TRBD1 or TRBD2 (5 bases each). CDR1 and CDR2 from the germline V gene are DFQATT and SNEGSKA (reference sequence). The CDR3 runs to 13 residues. Trimming took off 0 bases at V and 4 bases at J, with 9 bases between the two ends. CDR3 sequence reads: CSARDRDPETQYF. For the CDR3, the DNA is TGCAGTGCTAGAGACCGGGACCCAGAGACCCAGTACTTC.

The genes are TRBV7-9 and TRBJ2-7, with 10 bases matching TRBD2. With V trimmed by 6 bases and J by 2 bases, 10 bases remained unmatched. Germline values: CDR1 SEHNR, CDR2 FQNEAQ (reference sequence). This CDR3 is 16 amino acids long. The CDR3 protein is CASSRSGGKSPYEQYF. Written as DNA, the CDR3 is TGTGCCAGCAGTCGTAGCGGGGGGAAATCTCCCTACGAGCAGTACTTC.

This sequence joins TRBV5-1 and TRBJ2-1, with 7 bases aligning to TRBD2. V gave up 0 bases and J gave up 4 bases; unmatched junction bases: 10. The CDR3 is 17 residues long. Germline values: CDR1 SGHRS, CDR2 YFSETQ. Written as DNA, the CDR3 is TGCGCCAGCAGCTTGGGTCCCCTTTCTAGCGGTTACAATGAGCAGTTCTTC. Protein: CASSLGPLSSGYNEQFF.

To note about this clonotype: The junction departs from the called germline gene at one end, perhaps through a read error. The chain links TRBV20-1 to TRBJ2-2; TRBD2 is a possible D gene (5 bases). The CDR3 has 13 residues. CDR1 DFQATT and CDR2 SNEGSKA come from the germline V gene (reference sequence). CDR3 nucleotides: TGCAGTGTTAGATTGCGGAACACCGGGGAGCTGCTTTTT. It is translated as CSVRLRNTGELLF.

This clonotype has at least ten counts. The CDR3 region is CASSEVTGYNSPLHF. CDR3 sequence (DNA): TGTGCCAGCAGTGAAGTCACGGGCTATAATTCACCCCTCCACTTT. This chain links TRBV6-1 with TRBJ1-6; D is unclear. Between the trimmed V and J ends, which lost 1 base and 3 bases, there was a span of 7 bases. From germline, CDR1 is MNHNS and CDR2 SASEGT. The CDR3 sequence is 15 residues long.

This clonotype was recorded once. In this CDR3 the conserved last residue, phenylalanine or tryptophan, is missing, so a read error is likely. This rearrangement joins TRBV7-8 to TRBJ2-5; tentatively, D is TRBD1 or TRBD2 (6 bases each). V was pared by 3 bases and J by 4 bases, with 12 bases between. The germline V gene has CDR1 SGHVS and CDR2 FQNEAQ. This CDR3 has 14 amino acids. In DNA, the CDR3 is TGTGCCAGCAGCTTGAAGGGGGGTCCAGAGACCCAGTACCTC. Amino acids: CASSLKGGPETQYL.

The chain combines TRBV15 with TRBJ2-1, with D perhaps TRBD1 (5 bases). This CDR3 contains 15 residues. Deletions cut 5 bases from V and 2 bases from J, with 13 bases between. Germline V CDR1 and CDR2: LNHNV, YYDKDF (reference sequence). Written as DNA, the CDR3 is TGTGCCACCAGCGAAAATAGGGGTACCTACAATGAGCAGTTCTTC. Encoded protein: CATSENRGTYNEQFF.